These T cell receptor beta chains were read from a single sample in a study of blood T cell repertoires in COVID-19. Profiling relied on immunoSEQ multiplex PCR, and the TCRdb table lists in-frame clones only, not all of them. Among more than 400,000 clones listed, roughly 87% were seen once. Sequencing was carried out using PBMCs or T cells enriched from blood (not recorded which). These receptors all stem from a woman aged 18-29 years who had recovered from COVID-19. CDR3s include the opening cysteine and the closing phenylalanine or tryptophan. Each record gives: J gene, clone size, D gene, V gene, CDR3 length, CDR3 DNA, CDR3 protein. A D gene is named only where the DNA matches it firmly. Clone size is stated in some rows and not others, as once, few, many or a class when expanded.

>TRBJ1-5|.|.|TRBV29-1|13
TGCAGCGTTCAATCAGGGTTTGATCAGCCCCAGCATTTT
CSVQSGFDQPQHF
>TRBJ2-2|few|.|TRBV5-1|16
TGCGCCAGCAGCGACCCGGGGGGCTCAAACACCGGGGAGCTGTTTTTT
CASSDPGGSNTGELFF
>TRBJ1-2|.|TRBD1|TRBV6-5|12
TGTGCCAGCAGACAGGGGGCTACGGGCTACACCTTC
CASRQGATGYTF
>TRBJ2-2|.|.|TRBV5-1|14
TGCGCCAGCAGGAATAGCGGAGAGACCGGGGAGCTGTTTTTT
CASRNSGETGELFF
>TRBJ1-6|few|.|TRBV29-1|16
TGCAGCGCCCACCCCCCCTCGAGCTCCTATAATTCACCCCTCCACTTT
CSAHPPSSSYNSPLHF
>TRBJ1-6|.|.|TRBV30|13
TGTGCCTGGAGCAGGGAAGATAATTCACCCCTCCACTTT
CAWSREDNSPLHF
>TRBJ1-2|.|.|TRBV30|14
TGTGCCTGGAGCGGGGGAGGGACGAGATATGGCTACACCTTC
CAWSGGGTRYGYTF
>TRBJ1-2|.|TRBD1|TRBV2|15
TGTGCCAGCAGTGGGACAGGGGGCGCCTCTGTTGGCTACACCTTC
CASSGTGGASVGYTF
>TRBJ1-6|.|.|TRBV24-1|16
TGTGCCACCAGTGTTGGGGCGGCAAGAACTAATTCACCCCTCCACTTT
CATSVGAARTNSPLHF
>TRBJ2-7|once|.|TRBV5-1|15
TGCGCCAGTAGAAACTCCCAGGGCCTATCCTACGAGCAGTACTTC
CASRNSQGLSYEQYF
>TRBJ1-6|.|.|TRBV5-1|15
TGCGCCAGCAGCCTCTCGGGACAAAAGGATTCACCCCTCCACTTT
CASSLSGQKDSPLHF
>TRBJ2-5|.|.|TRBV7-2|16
TGTGCCAGCAGCCTAACCTTGTTGGGCGGGCAAGAGACCCAGTACTTC
CASSLTLLGGQETQYF
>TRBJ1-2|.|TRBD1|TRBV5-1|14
TGCGCCAGCAGCCCTCAGGGGGTTTTGGGTGGCTACACCTTC
CASSPQGVLGGYTF
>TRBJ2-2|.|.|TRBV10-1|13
TGCGCCAGCAAAGGGGGGGACACCGGGGAGCTGTTTTTT
CASKGGDTGELFF
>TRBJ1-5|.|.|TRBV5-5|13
TGTGCCAGCAGCTTCTCGGACAGCCAGCCCCAGCATTTT
CASSFSDSQPQHF
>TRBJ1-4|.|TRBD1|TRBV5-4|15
TGTGCCAGCAGCTCCGGGACAGCTGTTAATGAAAAACTGTTTTTT
CASSSGTAVNEKLFF
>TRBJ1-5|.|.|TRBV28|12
TGTGCCAGCAGTCCGCAGTATCAGCCCCAGCATTTT
CASSPQYQPQHF
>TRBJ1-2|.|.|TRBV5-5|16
TGTGCCAGCAGCCTCGATCCTCCAGGGGAGGGGTATGGCTACACCTTC
CASSLDPPGEGYGYTF
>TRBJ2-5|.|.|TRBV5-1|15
TGCGCCAGCAGCTTGGCCGAGGGTCTTGGAGAGACCCAGTACTTC
CASSLAEGLGETQYF
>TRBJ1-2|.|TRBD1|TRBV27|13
TGTGCCAGCAGTCTAACAGGGGGATATGGCTACACCTTC
CASSLTGGYGYTF
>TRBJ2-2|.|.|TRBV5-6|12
TGTGCCAGCAGCTTCAGCGGCGGGGAGCTGTTTTTT
CASSFSGGELFF
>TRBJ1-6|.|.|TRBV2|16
TGTGCCAGCGTCAGAACAGTTAGCTCCTATAATTCACCCCTCCACTTT
CASVRTVSSYNSPLHF
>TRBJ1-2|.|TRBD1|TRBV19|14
TGTGCCAGTAGTAGGAGCAGGGGGGACTATGGCTACACCTTC
CASSRSRGDYGYTF
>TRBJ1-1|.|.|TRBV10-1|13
TGCGCCAGCAGTGGGGCCGAAAACACTGAAGCTTTCTTT
CASSGAENTEAFF
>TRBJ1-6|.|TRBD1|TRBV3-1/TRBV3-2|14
TGTGCCAGCAGCCAGAGACAGGGGAATTCACCCCTCCACTTT
CASSQRQGNSPLHF
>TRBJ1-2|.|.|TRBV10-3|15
TGTGCCATCAGTGCGGCGGGATACCTAGAATATGGCTACACCTTC
CAISAAGYLEYGYTF
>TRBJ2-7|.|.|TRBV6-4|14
TGTGCCAGTCCAGGGGATTGTAAAATCTACGAGCAGTACTTC
CASPGDCKIYEQYF
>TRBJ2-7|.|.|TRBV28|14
TGTGCCAGCAGTCCACGGACGGGGACCTACGAGCAGTACTTC
CASSPRTGTYEQYF
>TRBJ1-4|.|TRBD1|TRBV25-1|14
TGTGCCAGCAGTGCCTGGACAGGGGGGGAAAAACTGTTTTTT
CASSAWTGGEKLFF
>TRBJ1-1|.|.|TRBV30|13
TGTGCCTGGAGTGCCCAGATGAACACTGAAGCTTTCTTT
CAWSAQMNTEAFF
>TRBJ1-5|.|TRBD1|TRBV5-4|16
TGTGCCAGCAGCCATCGACAGGGGACCCAAGAGGAGCCCCAGCATTTT
CASSHRQGTQEEPQHF
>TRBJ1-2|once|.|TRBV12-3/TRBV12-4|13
TGTGCCAGCAGTTTAGCGGCAGGAAGCTGGTACACCTTC
CASSLAAGSWYTF
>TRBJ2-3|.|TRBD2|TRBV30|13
TGTGCCTGGACTAGCGGGGGCGGCTATACGCAGTATTTT
CAWTSGGGYTQYF
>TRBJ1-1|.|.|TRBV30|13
TGTGCCTGGAGTGGCGACAGCCGCACTGAAGCTTTCTTT
CAWSGDSRTEAFF
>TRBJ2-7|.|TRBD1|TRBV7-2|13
TGTGCCAGCAGCGGCCAGGGGGCGTACGAGCAGTACTTC
CASSGQGAYEQYF
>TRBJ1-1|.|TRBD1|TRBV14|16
TGTGCCAGCAGCCGCTACGAGGGGGCGGCGAACACTGAAGCTTTCTTT
CASSRYEGAANTEAFF
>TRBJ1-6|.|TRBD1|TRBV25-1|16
TGTGCCAGCAGCTACCGGACAGGGTCGTATAATTCACCCCTCCACTTT
CASSYRTGSYNSPLHF
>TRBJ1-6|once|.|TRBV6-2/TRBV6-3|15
TGTGCCAGCAGTTACTTGACAACGGGGGATTCACCCCTCCACTTT
CASSYLTTGDSPLHF
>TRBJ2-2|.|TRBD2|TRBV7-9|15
TGTGCCAGCAGCTTAATGGGAGGGAGCACCGGGGAGCTGTTTTTT
CASSLMGGSTGELFF